Presented here are 15 T cell receptor beta chains from one specimen sequenced in a study of identical twins. TCRdb re-called the 5' RACE reads through MiXCR, storing one row per CDR3 protein. The table records hundreds of thousands of distinct CDR3 sequences, about 9.4% of them present only once. The same data also went into a second study, on yellow fever vaccine responses in identical twins.

Sequenced sample: PBMCs. These receptors originate from a woman younger than 30 in good health.

The rearrangement joins TRBV9 to TRBJ1-1, with unresolved D. Germline CDR1 is SGDLS and CDR2 is YYNGEE. Trimming shortened V by 3 bases and J by 4 bases, and 16 bases separated the two germline ends. This CDR3 has 15 residues. CDR3 sequence reads: CASSGGRALGTEAFF. The DNA for the CDR3 is TGTGCCAGCAGCGGAGGACGAGCCCTGGGCACTGAAGCTTTCTTT.

V is TRBV7-9 and J is TRBJ2-3; TRBD2 agrees at 8 bases. The germline V gene encodes CDR1 SEHNR and CDR2 FQNEAQ (reference sequence). V lost 3 bases to trimming and J lost 6 bases; unmatched junction nucleotides: 5. The CDR3 length is 14 residues. The CDR3 DNA reads TGTGCCAGCAGCTTCGGGGGGGCGTGGGATACGCAGTATTTT. It is translated as CASSFGGAWDTQYF.

The V gene is TRBV7-8, the J gene TRBJ2-1; unclear D gene. The V end lost 1 base, the J end lost 5 bases, and 18 bases lay between the germline ends. In germline, CDR1 is SGHVS, CDR2 FQNEAQ. This CDR3 has 17 residues. The CDR3 region has the DNA TGTGCCAGCAGCTTAGGGCTAGAGTCTGGCTCGGACAATGAGCAGTTCTTC. As protein: CASSLGLESGSDNEQFF.

In this sample, this clonotype turned up many times. This chain joins TRBV10-3 and TRBJ2-2; 7 bases fit TRBD1. The CDR3 has 13 amino acids. Germline V gene data show CDR1 as ENHRY and CDR2 as SYGVKD. After removal of 4 bases from V and 4 bases from J, the junction contained 0 bases not matched to a gene. The CDR3 reads CAISGDSTGELFF. The CDR3 region has the DNA TGTGCCATCAGTGGGGACAGCACCGGGGAGCTGTTTTTT.

V usage is TRBV20-1 and J usage is TRBJ2-1, with 7 nucleotides matching TRBD2. The trim removed 6 bases at V and 3 bases at J, leaving 26 bases unmatched. CDR1 is DFQATT, CDR2 SNEGSKA, per germline (reference sequence). The CDR3 has 20 amino acids. For the CDR3, the DNA is TGCAGTGCCTTAGTCCCACCCCGGCTAGCGGAGACCTCCTACTACAATGAGCAGTTCTTC. Translated: CSALVPPRLAETSYYNEQFF.

At least ten counts were recorded for this clonotype. The chain is built from TRBV9 and TRBJ2-5, with 8 bases fitting TRBD2. The germline gives CDR1 SGDLS, CDR2 YYNGEE. Trimming removed 0 bases from V and 4 bases from J; junction bases left unmatched: 5. CDR3 length: 15 amino acids. As DNA, the CDR3 is TGTGCCAGCAGCGTAGATCGGGGGGGGCTAGAGACCCAGTACTTC. Translating it yields CASSVDRGGLETQYF.

The chain employs TRBV4-1 and TRBJ2-2; the D gene is possibly TRBD1 (6 bases). Germline V gene sequence: CDR1 MGHRA, CDR2 YSYEKL. V was pared by 1 base and J by 5 bases, with 14 bases between. This CDR3 is 16 amino acids long. CDR3 sequence: CASSQVDSLKTGELFF. The CDR3 coding sequence is TGCGCCAGCAGCCAAGTGGACAGCCTGAAAACCGGGGAGCTGTTTTTT.

This clonotype has only a few counts. The CDR3 region has the DNA TGCGCCAGCAGCTTGGACTCGGGCTACTACAATGAGCAGTTCTTC. Translating gives CASSLDSGYYNEQFF. The chain recombines TRBV5-1 with TRBJ2-1; D not certain. Germline CDR1 SGHRS, CDR2 YFSETQ. The CDR3 sequence is 15 residues long. V lost 0 bases to trimming and J lost 3 bases, with 10 bases between them. Variable domain in full (rest from reference TRBV5-1 and TRBJ2-1): KAGVTQTPRYLIKTRGQQVTLSCSPISGHRSVSWYQQTPGQGLQFLFEYFSETQRNKGNFPGRFSGRQFSNSRSEMNVSTLELGDSALYLCASSLDSGYYNEQFFGPGTRLTVL.

The chain employs TRBV4-1 and TRBJ2-3; a possible D gene is TRBD1 (6 bases). The CDR3 covers 17 residues. V gave up 1 base and J gave up 5 bases, with 19 bases separating them. Per germline, CDR1 MGHRA and CDR2 YSYEKL. This chain's CDR3 is CASSQVTGTTLLDTQYF. Here the CDR3 DNA reads TGCGCCAGCAGCCAAGTAACCGGGACAACGCTCTTAGATACGCAGTATTTT.

The V and J genes are TRBV6-6 and TRBJ2-5; the D is unclear. The CDR3 consists of 11 residues. The germline V gene encodes CDR1 MNHNY and CDR2 SVGAGI (reference sequence). The ends were cut back, 2 bases at V and 5 bases at J, with 3 bases in the middle. DNA for the CDR3: TGTGCCAGCAGTTACGACGAGACCCAGTACTTC. Protein product: CASSYDETQYF.

The V and J genes are TRBV7-2 and TRBJ2-5; the match to TRBD2 covers 8 bases. This CDR3 region has 15 residues. V was clipped by 7 bases and J by 5 bases; unmatched bases: 12. Looked up from germline, CDR1 is SGHTA and CDR2 is FQGNSA. The CDR3 bases are TGTGCCAGCACCCCGTGGGGCGGGGGGCGTGAGACCCAGTACTTC. Translating it yields CASTPWGGGRETQYF.

This clonotype was observed a few times. The chain couples TRBV15 to TRBJ1-4, with 7 bases matching TRBD1. The ends lost 1 base at V and 8 bases at J; junction bases unmatched: 7. Germline V gives CDR1 LNHNV, CDR2 YYDKDF (reference sequence). The CDR3 covers 15 residues. The CDR3 sequence is CATSRGQGRGEKLFF. The CDR3 nucleotides read TGTGCCACCAGCAGAGGACAGGGACGGGGCGAAAAACTGTTTTTT. The complete variable domain, with remaining parts taken from reference TRBV15 and TRBJ1-4, reads DAMVIQNPRYQVTQFGKPVTLSCSQTLNHNVMYWYQQKSSQAPKLLFHYYDKDFNNEADTPDNFQSRRPNTSFCFLDIRSPGLGDTAMYLCATSRGQGRGEKLFFGSGTQLSVL.

This clonotype was recorded a few times. The chain is built from TRBV13 and TRBJ2-4; 8 bases line up with TRBD2. This CDR3 spans 14 amino acids. After removal of 4 bases from V and 9 bases from J, the junction contained 8 bases not matched to a gene. Germline V gene sequence: CDR1 PRHDT, CDR2 FYEKMQ (reference sequence). The CDR3 DNA follows: TGTGCCAGCAGCTCCTCGGGGGGGCAAGCCATTCAGTACTTC. Protein sequence: CASSSSGGQAIQYF.

The genes are TRBV3-1 and TRBJ1-1; 7 nucleotides align to TRBD1. The germline CDR1 and CDR2 sequences are LGHDT and YNNKEL (reference sequence). The CDR3 sequence is 16 residues long. Germline trimming cut 3 bases from V and 5 bases from J; bases unmatched to any gene: 12. This chain's CDR3 is CASSHAGGGRSTEAFF. The DNA for the CDR3 is TGTGCCAGCAGCCACGCAGGGGGAGGTAGGTCGACTGAAGCTTTCTTT.

CDR3 sequence reads: CASRRTEDRPFYEQYF. The CDR3 region has the DNA TGTGCCAGCAGGAGAACTGAGGACAGGCCGTTCTACGAGCAGTACTTC. The chain employs TRBV6-2 or TRBV6-3 and TRBJ2-7; 7 nucleotides align to TRBD1. The CDR3 spans 16 residues. V shed 6 bases, J shed 3 bases, and the junction held 14 bases outside the gene matches. Germline V CDR1 and CDR2: MNHEY, SVGEGT.